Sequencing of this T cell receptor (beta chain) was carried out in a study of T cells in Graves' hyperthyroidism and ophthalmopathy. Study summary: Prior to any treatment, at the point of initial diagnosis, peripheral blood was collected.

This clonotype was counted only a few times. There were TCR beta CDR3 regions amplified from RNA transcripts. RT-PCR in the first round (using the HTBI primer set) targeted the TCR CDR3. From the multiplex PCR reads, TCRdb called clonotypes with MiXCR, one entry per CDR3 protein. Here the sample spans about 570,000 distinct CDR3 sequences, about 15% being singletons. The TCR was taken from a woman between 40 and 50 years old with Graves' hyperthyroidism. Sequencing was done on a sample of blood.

The CDR3 DNA sequence: TGTGCCAGCAGCCCAAGGGGGGTAGGGGGGCCCTATAATTCACCCCTCCACTTT. Its translation is CASSPRGVGGPYNSPLHF. This chain uses TRBV28 with TRBJ1-6; D possibly corresponds to TRBD1 (6 bases). The CDR3 covers 18 residues. Germline lookup yields CDR1 MDHEN and CDR2 SYDVKM. Trimming left V 6 bases short and J 2 bases short, with 20 bases between.